One and the same sample provided the 27 T cell receptor beta chains below, sequenced in a study of T cell changes during pregnancy in multiple sclerosis. Only in-frame clones appear in the TCRdb table, and some are missing; sequencing was by immunoSEQ multiplex PCR. The sample consists of approximately 51,000 clones, 80% to 95% of them appearing once. The specimen was CD4+ T cells from peripheral blood mononuclear cells, collected after pregnancy. Receptors originate from a female donor with multiple sclerosis, enrolled in a pregnancy study.

This rearrangement joins TRBV11-2 to TRBJ2-7, with D perhaps matching TRBD1 (6 bases). Between the trimmed V and J ends, which lost 5 bases and 6 bases, there was a span of 14 bases. The germline gives CDR1 SGHAT, CDR2 FQNNGV. This CDR3 has 13 residues. CDR3 nucleotide sequence: TGTGCCAGCAGCGACCGCAGGGGTCGCGAGCAGTACTTC. It specifies CASSDRRGREQYF.

The chain carries TRBV23-1 and TRBJ2-5; D not certain. TRBV23-1 is an open reading frame whose function is uncertain. The germline V and J ends were trimmed by 4 bases and 4 bases, with 10 bases remaining between them. The CDR3 loop spans 13 amino acids. CDR3 amino acids: CASSPQVRETQYF. In DNA form, the CDR3 reads TGCGCCAGCAGTCCCCAGGTAAGAGAGACCCAGTACTTC.

The J gene is TRBJ2-7, the V gene TRBV5-4; 11 bases are a match to TRBD2. Unmatched junction bases numbered 12, after V lost 0 bases and J lost 4 bases. Germline values: CDR1 SGHNT, CDR2 YYREEE (reference sequence). The CDR3 contains 18 residues. CDR3 protein: CASSLGLSGLAGPYEQYF. The CDR3 DNA reads TGTGCCAGCAGCTTGGGATTATCAGGACTAGCGGGCCCGTACGAGCAGTACTTC.

The chain employs TRBV7-2 and TRBJ2-1; 15 bases agree with TRBD2. From germline, CDR1 is SGHTA and CDR2 FQGNSA. Trimming at V came to 5 bases and at J to 7 bases, leaving 6 bases not matched to a gene. This CDR3 region has 16 residues. CDR3 sequence reads: CASSTGTSGGRNEQFF. For the CDR3, the DNA is TGTGCCAGCAGCACGGGGACTAGCGGGGGGAGGAATGAGCAGTTCTTC.

The J gene is TRBJ2-1, the V gene TRBV28, with D perhaps TRBD1 (5 bases). Trimming removed 5 bases from V and 3 bases from J, with 11 bases in between. This CDR3 comprises 14 residues. CDR1 and CDR2 from the germline V gene are MDHEN and SYDVKM. The CDR3 sequence: CASSALTVYNEQFF. CDR3 nucleotide sequence: TGTGCCAGCAGTGCCCTGACAGTCTACAATGAGCAGTTCTTC.

This chain connects TRBV7-2 to TRBJ2-7; 7 nucleotides align to TRBD1. The CDR3 is made up of 15 amino acids. Germline lookup yields CDR1 SGHTA and CDR2 FQGNSA. The V segment lost 5 bases and the J segment 3 bases; nucleotides outside the gene matches: 10. The CDR3 spells CASSPGQGVIYEQYF. The DNA of the CDR3 is TGTGCCAGCAGCCCCGGTCAGGGGGTAATCTACGAGCAGTACTTC. Full variable domain (rest looked up from reference TRBV7-2 and TRBJ2-7): GAGVSQSPSNKVTEKGKDVELRCDPISGHTALYWYRQSLGQGLEFLIYFQGNSAPDKSGLPSDRFSAERTGGSVSTLTIQRTQQEDSAVYLCASSPGQGVIYEQYFGPGTRLTVT.

The J gene is TRBJ2-5, the V gene TRBV11-2; 10 nucleotides match TRBD1. The junction had 10 bases not matched to a gene; V was cut back by 5 bases and J by 4 bases. Germline lookup yields CDR1 SGHAT and CDR2 FQNNGV. CDR3 length: 16 residues. The CDR3 sequence: CASSKTGGVGVETQYF. The CDR3 DNA sequence: TGTGCCAGCAGCAAGACAGGGGGCGTGGGTGTAGAGACCCAGTACTTC.

The gene calls are TRBV19 and TRBJ1-1; D uncertain. Germline-derived CDR1 and CDR2 are LNHDA and SQIVND (reference sequence). This CDR3 is built from 14 residues. Trimming took off 5 bases at V and 1 base at J, with 11 bases between the two ends. CDR3 sequence reads: CASSSSPGNTEAFF. Here the CDR3 DNA reads TGTGCCAGTAGTTCAAGCCCAGGGAACACTGAAGCTTTCTTT.

The rearrangement joins TRBV7-8 to TRBJ2-2; D call uncertain. The germline V and J ends were trimmed by 2 bases and 5 bases, with 3 bases remaining between them. This CDR3 spans 12 amino acids. Germline V CDR1 and CDR2: SGHVS, FQNEAQ. The CDR3 DNA is TGTGCCAGCAGCTTACCAACCGGGGAGCTGTTTTTT. Its translation: CASSLPTGELFF.

This chain connects TRBV4-1 to TRBJ2-1, with D maybe TRBD2 (6 bases). Germline CDR1 reads MGHRA; CDR2 reads YSYEKL. Trimming took off 4 bases at V and 4 bases at J, with 14 bases between the two ends. This CDR3 contains 15 residues. The CDR3 protein is CASSPGTDLYNEQFF. The CDR3 DNA reads TGCGCCAGCAGCCCAGGGACTGATCTTTACAATGAGCAGTTCTTC.

The chain carries TRBV7-9 and TRBJ2-5, with a tentative D call TRBD1 (5 bases). In germline, CDR1 is SEHNR, CDR2 FQNEAQ (reference sequence). The CDR3 is 11 residues long. Trimming pared 8 bases from V and 7 bases from J, leaving 11 bases between. The CDR3, as DNA: TGTGCCAGCGGGGCCCGAAGGACCCAGTACTTC. Amino acid sequence: CASGARRTQYF. Together with reference TRBV7-9 and TRBJ2-5, the CDR3 gives the full variable domain: DTGVSQNPRHKITKRGQNVTFRCDPISEHNRLYWYRQTLGQGPEFLTYFQNEAQLEKSRLLSDRFSAERPKGSFSTLEIQRTEQGDSAMYLCASGARRTQYFGPGTRLLVL.

CDR3 loop: CARPDSSYNEQFF. The CDR3 DNA sequence: TGTGCCAGACCCGACAGTTCCTACAATGAGCAGTTCTTC. The chain carries TRBV6-5 and TRBJ2-1, with D perhaps matching TRBD1 (5 bases). This CDR3 has 13 amino acids. Trimming removed 9 bases at V and 1 base at J, with 10 bases between. Germline V gene lookup returns CDR1 MNHEY and CDR2 SVGAGI.

The rearrangement joins TRBV28 to TRBJ1-4; the D gene is possibly TRBD1 (5 bases). The length of the CDR3 is 13 residues. Per germline, CDR1 MDHEN and CDR2 SYDVKM. V was cut by 3 bases and J by 8 bases, with 10 bases left in between. CDR3 DNA: TGTGCCAGCAGTTTCCCGGGGGGGGAAAAACTGTTTTTT. Protein: CASSFPGGEKLFF.

The chain employs TRBV28 and TRBJ1-5; D may be TRBD1 (6 bases). The CDR3 length is 14 residues. The V end lost 3 bases, the J end lost 6 bases, and 12 bases lay between the germline ends. Germline-derived CDR1 and CDR2 are MDHEN and SYDVKM. The CDR3 sequence is CASSFGPGVQPQHF. The CDR3 DNA sequence: TGTGCCAGCAGTTTCGGTCCAGGGGTTCAGCCCCAGCATTTT. Variable domain in full (rest from reference TRBV28 and TRBJ1-5): DVKVTQSSRYLVKRTGEKVFLECVQDMDHENMFWYRQDPGLGLRLIYFSYDVKMKEKGDIPEGYSVSREKKERFSLILESASTNQTSMYLCASSFGPGVQPQHFGDGTRLSIL.

This clone has only a few counts. The chain uses TRBV6-5 and TRBJ1-1; D is uncertain. There are 14 residues in the CDR3. Trimming cost V 3 bases and J 2 bases, with 10 bases left between them. Germline loops: CDR1 MNHEY, CDR2 SVGAGI. CDR3 sequence reads: CASSYSRINTEAFF. The CDR3 DNA is TGTGCCAGCAGTTATAGTCGCATAAACACTGAAGCTTTCTTT.

On this clone: Within the sample, other DNA sequences also encode this same CDR3. The chain joins TRBV7-2 to TRBJ2-5, with 8 bases identical to TRBD2. The V gene end was trimmed by 0 bases and the J gene end by 2 bases; junction bases not matched to a gene: 2. This CDR3 contains 15 residues. Germline CDR1 is SGHTA and CDR2 is FQGNSA. The CDR3 DNA reads as TGTGCCAGCAGCTTAGCTAGCGGGACTCAAGAGACCCAGTACTTC. It is translated as CASSLASGTQETQYF.

V is TRBV5-1 and J is TRBJ2-1; 10 bases line up with TRBD2. CDR3 length: 14 amino acids. Per germline, CDR1 SGHRS and CDR2 YFSETQ. The ends lost 4 bases at V and 4 bases at J; junction bases unmatched: 2. The CDR3 is CASSQGLAYNEQFF. In DNA form, the CDR3 reads TGCGCCAGCAGCCAGGGACTAGCGTACAATGAGCAGTTCTTC.

The rearrangement joins TRBV28 to TRBJ2-7, with 7 bases that match TRBD1. Trimming removed 1 base from V and 2 bases from J; junction bases left unmatched: 5. This CDR3 contains 15 residues. The germline CDR1 and CDR2 sequences are MDHEN and SYDVKM. This chain's CDR3 is CASSLLGTVAYEQYF. CDR3 nucleotides: TGTGCCAGCAGTTTATTGGGGACAGTCGCCTACGAGCAGTACTTC.

This clone was counted once. The V call is TRBV15, the J call TRBJ2-1; 8 bases agree with TRBD2. Germline CDR1 LNHNV, CDR2 YYDKDF (reference sequence). V dropped 5 bases and J dropped 2; count of bases not matched to a gene: 11. CDR3 length: 17 residues. CDR3 residues: CATSRRGAGAAYNEQFF. The CDR3 DNA reads as TGTGCCACCAGCCGTCGTGGAGCGGGAGCTGCCTACAATGAGCAGTTCTTC.

The chain links TRBV11-1 to TRBJ2-1; 7 positions match TRBD2. With V trimmed by 5 bases and J by 4 bases, 5 bases remained unmatched. Germline CDR1 SGHAT, CDR2 FQDESV (reference sequence). The CDR3 sequence is 14 residues long. The CDR3 nucleotides read TGTGCCAGCAGCCCCGGGACTATTTACAATGAGCAGTTCTTC. Its protein product is CASSPGTIYNEQFF.

This chain joins TRBV5-5 and TRBJ2-4, with 7 bases that match TRBD1. V lost 7 bases to trimming and J lost 8 bases; unmatched junction nucleotides: 12. Per the germline V gene, CDR1 is SGHKS and CDR2 is YYEKEE (reference sequence). This CDR3 comprises 14 residues. The DNA of the CDR3 is TGTGCCAGCGGAGATCGGACAGGTTATGACATTCAGTACTTC. Protein: CASGDRTGYDIQYF.

The CDR3 region is CASSLFSLAGTYEQYF. The CDR3, as DNA: TGTGCCAGCAGTTTATTCTCGCTAGCGGGAACGTACGAGCAGTACTTC. The genes are TRBV28 and TRBJ2-7; TRBD2 aligns across 9 bases. After removal of 1 base from V and 4 bases from J, the junction contained 8 bases not matched to a gene. The CDR3 runs 16 residues. In germline, CDR1 is MDHEN, CDR2 SYDVKM.

The rearrangement uses TRBV4-2 and TRBJ2-7, with 8 bases that match TRBD1. V was clipped by 1 base and J by 2 bases; unmatched bases: 4. CDR1 and CDR2 from the germline V gene are LGHNA and YNFKEQ. The CDR3 length is 15 residues. DNA for the CDR3: TGTGCCAGCAGCCAAGTGGGGACAGGACCCTACGAGCAGTACTTC. It codes for CASSQVGTGPYEQYF.

The CDR3 spells CASGVRTFNTEAFF. CDR3 nucleotides: TGTGCCAGCGGGGTCAGGACATTTAACACTGAAGCTTTCTTT. This chain uses TRBV6-1 with TRBJ1-1, with a weak D call TRBD1 (5 bases). Trimming removed 8 bases at V and 2 bases at J, with 15 bases between. From germline, CDR1 is MNHNS and CDR2 SASEGT. This CDR3 contains 14 residues.

At least ten counts were recorded for this clone. The rearrangement uses TRBV7-2 and TRBJ1-5; D gene uncertain. CDR1 and CDR2 (germline): SGHTA, FQGNSA. CDR3 size: 13 residues. V was pared by 2 bases and J by 3 bases, with 5 bases between. The CDR3 bases are TGTGCCAGCAGCTTACAGAACAATCAGCCCCAGCATTTT. Amino acids: CASSLQNNQPQHF.

The chain combines TRBV30 with TRBJ1-1; 7 bases are shared with TRBD1. The germline V gene has CDR1 GTSNPN and CDR2 SVGIG (reference sequence). The ends lost 3 bases at V and 7 bases at J; junction bases unmatched: 8. The length of the CDR3 is 13 residues. Here the CDR3 DNA reads TGTGCCTGGAGAACCGGGACAGCGGTTGAAGCTTTCTTT. This translates into CAWRTGTAVEAFF.

CDR3 in amino acids: CASSARALHF. CDR3 coding DNA: TGTGCCAGCAGTGCCAGGGCCCTCCACTTT. The V call is TRBV2, the J call TRBJ1-6; D perhaps matches TRBD1 (5 bases). Germline V gene sequence: CDR1 SNHLY, CDR2 FYNNEI. Trimming cost V 4 bases and J 14 bases, with 6 bases left between them. The CDR3 covers 10 residues.